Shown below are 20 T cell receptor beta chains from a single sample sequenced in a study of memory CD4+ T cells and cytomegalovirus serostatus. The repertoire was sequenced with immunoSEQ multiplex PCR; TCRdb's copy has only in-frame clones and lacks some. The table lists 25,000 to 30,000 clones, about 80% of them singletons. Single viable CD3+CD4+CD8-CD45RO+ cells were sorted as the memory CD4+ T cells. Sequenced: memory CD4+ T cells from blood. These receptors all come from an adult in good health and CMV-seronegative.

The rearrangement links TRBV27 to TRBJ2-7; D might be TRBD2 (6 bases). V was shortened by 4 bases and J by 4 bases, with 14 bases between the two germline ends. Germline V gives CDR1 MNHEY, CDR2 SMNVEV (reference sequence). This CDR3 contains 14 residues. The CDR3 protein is CASSWDGRGYEQYF. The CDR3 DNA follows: TGTGCCAGCAGTTGGGACGGGAGAGGGTACGAGCAGTACTTC.

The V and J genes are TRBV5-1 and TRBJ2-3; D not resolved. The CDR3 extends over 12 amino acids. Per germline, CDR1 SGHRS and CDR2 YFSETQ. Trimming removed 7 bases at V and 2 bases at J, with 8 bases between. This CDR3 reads CASRASTDTQYF. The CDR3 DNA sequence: TGCGCCAGCCGGGCTTCCACAGATACGCAGTATTTT.

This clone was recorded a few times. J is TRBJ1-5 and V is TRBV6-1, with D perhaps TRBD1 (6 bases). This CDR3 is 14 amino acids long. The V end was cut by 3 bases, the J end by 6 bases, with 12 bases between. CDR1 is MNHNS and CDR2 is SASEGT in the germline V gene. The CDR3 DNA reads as TGTGCCAGCAGTGACGGCAGGGGAAGTCAGCCCCAGCATTTT. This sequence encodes CASSDGRGSQPQHF.

The CDR3 spells CASLSSGTGPRTGELFF. Written as DNA, the CDR3 is TGTGCCAGCCTCTCCTCCGGGACAGGCCCGAGGACCGGGGAGCTGTTTTTT. The chain is built from TRBV7-8 and TRBJ2-2; 8 bases map to TRBD1. The CDR3 runs to 17 residues. V was clipped by 8 bases and J by 5 bases; unmatched bases: 16. The germline gives CDR1 SGHVS, CDR2 FQNEAQ.

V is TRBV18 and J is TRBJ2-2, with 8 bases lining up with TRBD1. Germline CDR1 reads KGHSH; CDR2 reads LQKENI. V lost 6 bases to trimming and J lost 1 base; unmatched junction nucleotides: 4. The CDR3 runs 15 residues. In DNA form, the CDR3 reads TGTGCCAGCTCGCCCGGGACAGGGAACACCGGGGAGCTGTTTTTT. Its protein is CASSPGTGNTGELFF.

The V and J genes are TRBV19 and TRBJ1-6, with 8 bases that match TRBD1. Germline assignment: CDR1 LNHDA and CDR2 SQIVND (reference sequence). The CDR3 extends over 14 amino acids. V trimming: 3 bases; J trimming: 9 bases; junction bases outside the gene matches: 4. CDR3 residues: CASSIGQGGSPLHF. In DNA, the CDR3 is TGTGCCAGTAGTATTGGACAGGGTGGTTCACCCCTCCACTTT.

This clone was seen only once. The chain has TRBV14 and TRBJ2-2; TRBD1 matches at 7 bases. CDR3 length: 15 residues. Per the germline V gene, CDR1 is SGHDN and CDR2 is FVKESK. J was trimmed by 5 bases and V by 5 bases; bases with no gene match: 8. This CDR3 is CASSVGDRDTGELFF. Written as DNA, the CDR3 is TGTGCCAGCAGCGTCGGAGACAGGGATACCGGGGAGCTGTTTTTT. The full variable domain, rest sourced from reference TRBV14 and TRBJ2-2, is EAGVTQFPSHSVIEKGQTVTLRCDPISGHDNLYWYRRVMGKEIKFLLHFVKESKQDESGMPNNRFLAERTGGTYSTLKVQPAELEDSGVYFCASSVGDRDTGELFFGEGSRLTVL.

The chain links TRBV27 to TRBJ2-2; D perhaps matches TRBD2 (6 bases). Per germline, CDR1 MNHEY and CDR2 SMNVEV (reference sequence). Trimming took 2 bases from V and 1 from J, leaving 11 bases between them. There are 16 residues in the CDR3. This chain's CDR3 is CASSLMGTLNTGELFF. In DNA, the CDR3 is TGTGCCAGCAGTTTAATGGGGACTTTGAACACCGGGGAGCTGTTTTTT.

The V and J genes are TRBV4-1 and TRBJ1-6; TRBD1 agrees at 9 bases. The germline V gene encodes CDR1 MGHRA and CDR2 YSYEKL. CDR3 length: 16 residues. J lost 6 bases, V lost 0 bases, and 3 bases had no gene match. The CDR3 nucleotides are TGCGCCAGCAGCCAAGAAATGGGACAGGGTAATTCACCCCTCCACTTT. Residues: CASSQEMGQGNSPLHF.

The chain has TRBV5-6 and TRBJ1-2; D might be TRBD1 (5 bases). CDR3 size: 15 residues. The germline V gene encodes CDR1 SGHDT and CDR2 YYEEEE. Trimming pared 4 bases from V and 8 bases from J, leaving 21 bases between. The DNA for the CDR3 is TGTGCCAGCAGCCCGAGCCAGACAGTGGAAAAAGGCTACACCTTC. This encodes CASSPSQTVEKGYTF.

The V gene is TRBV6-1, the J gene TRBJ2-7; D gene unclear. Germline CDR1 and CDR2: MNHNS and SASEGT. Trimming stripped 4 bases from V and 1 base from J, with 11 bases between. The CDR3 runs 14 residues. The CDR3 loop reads CASSGRTESYEQYF. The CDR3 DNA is TGTGCCAGCAGTGGGCGGACGGAGTCCTACGAGCAGTACTTC.

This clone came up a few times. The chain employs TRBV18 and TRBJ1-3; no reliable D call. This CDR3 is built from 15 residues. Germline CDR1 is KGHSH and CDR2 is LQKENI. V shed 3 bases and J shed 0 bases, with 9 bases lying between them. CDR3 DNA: TGTGCCAGCTCACCGGACCTGAGCTCTGGAAACACCATATATTTT. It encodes CASSPDLSSGNTIYF.

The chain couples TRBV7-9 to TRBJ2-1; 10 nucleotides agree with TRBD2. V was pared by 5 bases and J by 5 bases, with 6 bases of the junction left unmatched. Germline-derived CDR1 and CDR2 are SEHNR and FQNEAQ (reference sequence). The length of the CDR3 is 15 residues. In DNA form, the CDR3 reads TGTGCCAGCAGCAGACGGACTAGCGGAGACAATGAGCAGTTCTTC. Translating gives CASSRRTSGDNEQFF. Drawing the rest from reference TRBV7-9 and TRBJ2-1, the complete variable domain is DTGVSQNPRHKITKRGQNVTFRCDPISEHNRLYWYRQTLGQGPEFLTYFQNEAQLEKSRLLSDRFSAERPKGSFSTLEIQRTEQGDSAMYLCASSRRTSGDNEQFFGPGTRLTVL.

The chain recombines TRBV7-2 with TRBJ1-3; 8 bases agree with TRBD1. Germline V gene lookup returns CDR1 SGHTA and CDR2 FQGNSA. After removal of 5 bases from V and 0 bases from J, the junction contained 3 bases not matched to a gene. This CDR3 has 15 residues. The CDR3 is CASSMDRDSGNTIYF. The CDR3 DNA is TGTGCCAGCAGCATGGACAGGGACTCTGGAAACACCATATATTTT. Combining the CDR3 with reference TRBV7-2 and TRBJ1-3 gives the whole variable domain GAGVSQSPSNKVTEKGKDVELRCDPISGHTALYWYRQSLGQGLEFLIYFQGNSAPDKSGLPSDRFSAERTGGSVSTLTIQRTQQEDSAVYLCASSMDRDSGNTIYFGEGSWLTVV.

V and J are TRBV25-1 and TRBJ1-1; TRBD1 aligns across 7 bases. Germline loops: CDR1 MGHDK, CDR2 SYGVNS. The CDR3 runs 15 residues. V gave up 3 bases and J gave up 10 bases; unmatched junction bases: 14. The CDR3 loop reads CASSDGGGGMRIAFF. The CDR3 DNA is TGTGCCAGCAGTGATGGCGGAGGGGGCATGCGGATAGCTTTCTTT.

CDR3 sequence: CASSSIDRNRGEQYF. As DNA, the CDR3 is TGCGCCAGCAGCTCGATCGACAGGAATCGGGGGGAGCAGTACTTC. The chain joins TRBV5-1 to TRBJ2-7; possibly TRBD1 or TRBD2 for D (6 bases each). Germline loops: CDR1 SGHRS, CDR2 YFSETQ. This CDR3 has 15 amino acids. V lost 3 bases and J 7 bases, leaving 20 bases between the germline ends.

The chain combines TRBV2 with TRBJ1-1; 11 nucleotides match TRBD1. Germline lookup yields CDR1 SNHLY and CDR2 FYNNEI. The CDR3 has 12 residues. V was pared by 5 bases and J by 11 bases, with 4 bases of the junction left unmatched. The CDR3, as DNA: TGTGCCAGCAGTAGGGACAGGGGGTTGGCTTTCTTT. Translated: CASSRDRGLAFF.

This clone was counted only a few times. CDR3 bases: TGTGCCAGCAGCCCGGGCGCAGATACGCAGTATTTT. Translation: CASSPGADTQYF. The chain employs TRBV7-8 and TRBJ2-3; D gene unclear. Trimming removed 5 bases from V and 4 bases from J, with 7 bases in between. The CDR3 runs 12 residues. The germline gives CDR1 SGHVS, CDR2 FQNEAQ.

CDR3 sequence: CASSSTGYEQYF. The CDR3 region has the DNA TGTGCCAGCAGCTCTACAGGGTACGAGCAGTACTTC. This sequence joins TRBV11-3 and TRBJ2-7, with TRBD1 as a possible D gene (6 bases). V lost 4 bases and J lost 4, with 8 bases in between. Germline lookup yields CDR1 SGHNT and CDR2 YENEEA. The CDR3 sequence is 12 residues long.

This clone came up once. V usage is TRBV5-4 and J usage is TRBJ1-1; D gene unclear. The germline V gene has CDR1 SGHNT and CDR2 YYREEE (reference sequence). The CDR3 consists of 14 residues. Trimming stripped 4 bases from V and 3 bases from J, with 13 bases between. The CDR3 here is CASSPQTRDTEAFF. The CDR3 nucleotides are TGTGCCAGCAGCCCCCAGACACGGGACACTGAAGCTTTCTTT.